This is a list of T cell receptor beta chains from one sample in a study of CD8 T cells in Susac syndrome. From the immunoSEQ multiplex PCR reads, TCRdb called clonotypes with MiXCR, one entry per CDR3 protein. Here the sample spans about 150,000 distinct CDR3 sequences, around 94% being singletons. Sequenced material: CD4+ T cells from PBMCs. The receptors shown here come from a human donor in good health. Both conserved end residues are part of each CDR3. Fields, in order: CDR3 protein, CDR3 length, V gene, D gene, clone size, J gene. A D gene is named only where the DNA matches it firmly. Not every row has a clone size; where given, it reads once, few, many or a size class.

cdr3_aa: CASSPGTEETQYF; cdr3_length: 13; v_call: TRBV18; d_call: NA; clone_size: NA; j_call: TRBJ2-5
cdr3_aa: CSETSLGSYTF; cdr3_length: 11; v_call: TRBV29-1; d_call: NA; clone_size: NA; j_call: TRBJ1-2
cdr3_aa: CASSDSYEQYF; cdr3_length: 11; v_call: TRBV6-5; d_call: NA; clone_size: few; j_call: TRBJ2-7
cdr3_aa: CASSQNRDQEAFF; cdr3_length: 13; v_call: TRBV5-1; d_call: NA; clone_size: NA; j_call: TRBJ1-1
cdr3_aa: CASSQTGTAQYF; cdr3_length: 12; v_call: TRBV4-2; d_call: NA; clone_size: NA; j_call: TRBJ2-3
cdr3_aa: CASSLWDGELFF; cdr3_length: 12; v_call: TRBV7-3; d_call: NA; clone_size: NA; j_call: TRBJ2-2
cdr3_aa: CASSPRLIQETQYF; cdr3_length: 14; v_call: TRBV5-6; d_call: NA; clone_size: NA; j_call: TRBJ2-5
cdr3_aa: CASSDRGSGNTIYF; cdr3_length: 14; v_call: TRBV13; d_call: TRBD1; clone_size: NA; j_call: TRBJ1-3
cdr3_aa: CASSPSAGEETQYF; cdr3_length: 14; v_call: TRBV18; d_call: NA; clone_size: NA; j_call: TRBJ2-5
cdr3_aa: CASSITGRDGYTF; cdr3_length: 13; v_call: TRBV19; d_call: NA; clone_size: NA; j_call: TRBJ1-2
cdr3_aa: CASSQSGKGGAELFF; cdr3_length: 15; v_call: TRBV16; d_call: TRBD1; clone_size: NA; j_call: TRBJ2-2
cdr3_aa: CASSLVTSGYNEQFF; cdr3_length: 15; v_call: TRBV27; d_call: TRBD2; clone_size: NA; j_call: TRBJ2-1
cdr3_aa: CASIGARGNGVGVEQFF; cdr3_length: 17; v_call: TRBV19; d_call: NA; clone_size: NA; j_call: TRBJ2-1
cdr3_aa: CASSVLAGGDEQFF; cdr3_length: 14; v_call: TRBV9; d_call: TRBD2; clone_size: NA; j_call: TRBJ2-1
cdr3_aa: CASSFPISTDTQYF; cdr3_length: 14; v_call: TRBV11-2; d_call: NA; clone_size: NA; j_call: TRBJ2-3
cdr3_aa: CASGSRDSSEQYF; cdr3_length: 13; v_call: TRBV12-5; d_call: NA; clone_size: NA; j_call: TRBJ2-7
cdr3_aa: CASSPRGRAEQYF; cdr3_length: 13; v_call: TRBV12-3/TRBV12-4; d_call: TRBD1; clone_size: NA; j_call: TRBJ2-7
cdr3_aa: CASSTSQARNTEAFF; cdr3_length: 15; v_call: TRBV7-8; d_call: NA; clone_size: NA; j_call: TRBJ1-1
cdr3_aa: CASSQGARTEAFF; cdr3_length: 13; v_call: TRBV14; d_call: NA; clone_size: NA; j_call: TRBJ1-1
cdr3_aa: CASSWGQGMEETQYF; cdr3_length: 15; v_call: TRBV5-1; d_call: TRBD1; clone_size: NA; j_call: TRBJ2-5
cdr3_aa: CASTLGQGRNIQYF; cdr3_length: 14; v_call: TRBV6-1; d_call: TRBD1; clone_size: few; j_call: TRBJ2-4
cdr3_aa: CASSPGSNLPYEQYF; cdr3_length: 15; v_call: TRBV7-9; d_call: NA; clone_size: once; j_call: TRBJ2-7
cdr3_aa: CASSVGQNNEKLFF; cdr3_length: 14; v_call: TRBV5-1; d_call: TRBD1; clone_size: NA; j_call: TRBJ1-4
cdr3_aa: CASSLLSDNSGNTIYF; cdr3_length: 16; v_call: TRBV7-6; d_call: NA; clone_size: NA; j_call: TRBJ1-3
cdr3_aa: CASSSRGPSYEQYF; cdr3_length: 14; v_call: TRBV27; d_call: NA; clone_size: once; j_call: TRBJ2-7
cdr3_aa: CASSQDRGVAGVEQYF; cdr3_length: 16; v_call: TRBV3-1; d_call: TRBD2; clone_size: NA; j_call: TRBJ2-7
cdr3_aa: CASSVSSGQGLSNEKLFF; cdr3_length: 18; v_call: TRBV9; d_call: TRBD1; clone_size: NA; j_call: TRBJ1-4
cdr3_aa: CSAMPVSHTQYF; cdr3_length: 12; v_call: TRBV20-1; d_call: NA; clone_size: NA; j_call: TRBJ2-3
cdr3_aa: CASSPRTGGIYGYTF; cdr3_length: 15; v_call: TRBV3-1; d_call: TRBD1; clone_size: NA; j_call: TRBJ1-2
cdr3_aa: CASSLGQHKDTDTQYF; cdr3_length: 16; v_call: TRBV5-1; d_call: NA; clone_size: once; j_call: TRBJ2-3
cdr3_aa: CASSSGQRDGYTF; cdr3_length: 13; v_call: TRBV7-6; d_call: NA; clone_size: NA; j_call: TRBJ1-2
cdr3_aa: CSALSSGLYEQYF; cdr3_length: 13; v_call: TRBV20-1; d_call: TRBD2; clone_size: NA; j_call: TRBJ2-7
cdr3_aa: CASSLRTADGYTF; cdr3_length: 13; v_call: TRBV5-1; d_call: NA; clone_size: NA; j_call: TRBJ1-2
cdr3_aa: CASSLYLAGANEQYF; cdr3_length: 15; v_call: TRBV5-1; d_call: TRBD2; clone_size: NA; j_call: TRBJ2-7
cdr3_aa: CSAREAANSYNEQFF; cdr3_length: 15; v_call: TRBV20-1; d_call: NA; clone_size: NA; j_call: TRBJ2-1
cdr3_aa: CASTITGTSNTEAFF; cdr3_length: 15; v_call: TRBV2; d_call: NA; clone_size: NA; j_call: TRBJ1-1
cdr3_aa: CASSHLLAGGTGELFF; cdr3_length: 16; v_call: TRBV5-4; d_call: TRBD2; clone_size: NA; j_call: TRBJ2-2
cdr3_aa: CASSSNRVREQYF; cdr3_length: 13; v_call: TRBV5-1; d_call: NA; clone_size: NA; j_call: TRBJ2-7
cdr3_aa: CASSFGGANTGELFF; cdr3_length: 15; v_call: TRBV28; d_call: NA; clone_size: few; j_call: TRBJ2-2